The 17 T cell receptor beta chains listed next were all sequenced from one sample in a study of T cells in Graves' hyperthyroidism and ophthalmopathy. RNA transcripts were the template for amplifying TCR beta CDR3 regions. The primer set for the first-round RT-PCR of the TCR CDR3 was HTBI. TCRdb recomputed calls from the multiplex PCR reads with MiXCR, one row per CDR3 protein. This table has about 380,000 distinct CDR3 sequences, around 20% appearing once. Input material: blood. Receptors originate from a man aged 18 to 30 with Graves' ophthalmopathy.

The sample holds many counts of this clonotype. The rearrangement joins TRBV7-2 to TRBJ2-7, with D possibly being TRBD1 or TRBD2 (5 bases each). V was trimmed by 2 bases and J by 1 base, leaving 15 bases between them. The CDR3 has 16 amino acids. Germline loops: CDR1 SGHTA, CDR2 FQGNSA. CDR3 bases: TGTGCCAGCAGCTTAATTAGTAGGGGCGGGTCCTACGAGCAGTACTTC. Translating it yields CASSLISRGGSYEQYF.

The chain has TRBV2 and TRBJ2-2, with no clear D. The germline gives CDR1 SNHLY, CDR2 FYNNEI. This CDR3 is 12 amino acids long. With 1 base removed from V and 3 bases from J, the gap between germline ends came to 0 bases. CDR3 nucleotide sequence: TGTGCCAGCAGTGAAGACACCGGGGAGCTGTTTTTT. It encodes CASSEDTGELFF.

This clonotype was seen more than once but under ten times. The CDR3 coding sequence is TGCGCCAGCAGCCAAGATTCTCAGACAGGGGGGGCCTCACCCCTCCACTTT. Translated: CASSQDSQTGGASPLHF. The rearrangement uses TRBV4-1 and TRBJ1-6; 9 bases are a match to TRBD1. Germline trimming cut 0 bases from V and 10 bases from J; bases unmatched to any gene: 10. CDR3 length: 17 amino acids. Germline V gene sequence: CDR1 MGHRA, CDR2 YSYEKL.

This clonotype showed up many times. The CDR3 here is CSASPPPQRGLRGDTQYF. CDR3 nucleotide sequence: TGCAGTGCTAGTCCCCCCCCCCAGCGGGGCCTTAGGGGAGATACGCAGTATTTT. The gene calls are TRBV20-1 and TRBJ2-3; 7 nucleotides agree with TRBD2. The CDR3 sequence is 18 residues long. Germline-derived CDR1 and CDR2 are DFQATT and SNEGSKA (reference sequence). The trim removed 3 bases at V and 5 bases at J, leaving 20 bases unmatched.

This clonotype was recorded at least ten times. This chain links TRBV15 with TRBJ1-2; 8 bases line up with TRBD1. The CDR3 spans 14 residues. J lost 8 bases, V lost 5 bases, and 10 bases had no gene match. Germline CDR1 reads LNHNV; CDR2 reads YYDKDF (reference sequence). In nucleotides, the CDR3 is TGTGCCACCAGCGTTTTGCAGGGGGCGGGAGGCTACACCTTC. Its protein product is CATSVLQGAGGYTF.

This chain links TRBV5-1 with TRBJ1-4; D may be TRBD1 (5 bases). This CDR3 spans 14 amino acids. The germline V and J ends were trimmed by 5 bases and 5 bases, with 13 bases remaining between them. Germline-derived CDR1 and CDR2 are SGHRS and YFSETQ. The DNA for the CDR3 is TGCGCCAGCAGGCCGGGGGGACTCAATGAAAAACTGTTTTTT. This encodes CASRPGGLNEKLFF.

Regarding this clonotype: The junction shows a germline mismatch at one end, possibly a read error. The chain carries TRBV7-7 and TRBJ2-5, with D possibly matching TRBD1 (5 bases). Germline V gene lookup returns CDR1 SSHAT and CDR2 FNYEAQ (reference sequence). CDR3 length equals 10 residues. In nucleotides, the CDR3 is TGTGCTAGCAGCTTAGGGGCCCAGTACTTC. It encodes CASSLGAQYF.

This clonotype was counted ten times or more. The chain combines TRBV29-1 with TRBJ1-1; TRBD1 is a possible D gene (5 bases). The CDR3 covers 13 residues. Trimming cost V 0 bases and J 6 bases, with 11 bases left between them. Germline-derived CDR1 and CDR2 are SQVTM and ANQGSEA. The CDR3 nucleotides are TGCAGCGTTGAAGATCTGTTGGGGGCTGAAGCTTTCTTT. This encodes CSVEDLLGAEAFF.

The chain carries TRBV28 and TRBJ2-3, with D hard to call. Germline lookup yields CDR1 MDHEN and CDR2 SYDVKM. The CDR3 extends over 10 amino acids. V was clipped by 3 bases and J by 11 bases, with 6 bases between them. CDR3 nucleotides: TGTGCCAGCAGTTTTGAGAGGCAGTATTTT. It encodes CASSFERQYF.

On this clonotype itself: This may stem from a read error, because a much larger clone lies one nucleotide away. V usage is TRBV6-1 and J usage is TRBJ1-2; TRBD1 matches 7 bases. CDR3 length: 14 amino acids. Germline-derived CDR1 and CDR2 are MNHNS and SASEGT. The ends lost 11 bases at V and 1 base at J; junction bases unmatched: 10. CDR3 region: CAGTNRGGNYGYTF. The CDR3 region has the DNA TGTGCCGGCACCAACAGGGGTGGTAACTATGGCTACACCTTC.

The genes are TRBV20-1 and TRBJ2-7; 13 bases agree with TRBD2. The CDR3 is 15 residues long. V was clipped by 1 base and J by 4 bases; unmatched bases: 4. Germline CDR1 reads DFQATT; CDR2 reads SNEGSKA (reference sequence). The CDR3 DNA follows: TGCAGTGCTAGAGTACTAGCGGGGGGGACGTACGAGCAGTACTTC. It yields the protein CSARVLAGGTYEQYF.

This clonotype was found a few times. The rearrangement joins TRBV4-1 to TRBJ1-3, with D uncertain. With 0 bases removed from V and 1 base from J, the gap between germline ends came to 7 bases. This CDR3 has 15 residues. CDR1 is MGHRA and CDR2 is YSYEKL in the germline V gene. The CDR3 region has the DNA TGCGCCAGCAGCCAAGATTGGGTTTCTGGAAACACCATATATTTT. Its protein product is CASSQDWVSGNTIYF.

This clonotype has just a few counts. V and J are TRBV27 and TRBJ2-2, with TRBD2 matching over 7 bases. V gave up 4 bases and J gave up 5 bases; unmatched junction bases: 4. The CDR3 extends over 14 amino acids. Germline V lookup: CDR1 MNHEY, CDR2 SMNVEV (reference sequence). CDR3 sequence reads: CASSSREGTGELFF. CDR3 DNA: TGTGCCAGCAGTTCAAGGGAGGGAACCGGGGAGCTGTTTTTT.

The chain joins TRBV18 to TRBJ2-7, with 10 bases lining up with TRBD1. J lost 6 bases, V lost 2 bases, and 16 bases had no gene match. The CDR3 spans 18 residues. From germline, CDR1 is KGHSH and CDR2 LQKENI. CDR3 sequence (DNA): TGTGCCAGCTCACCATTGGAGACAGGGACAGGGGCCCCCCTCGAGCAGTACTTC. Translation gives CASSPLETGTGAPLEQYF.

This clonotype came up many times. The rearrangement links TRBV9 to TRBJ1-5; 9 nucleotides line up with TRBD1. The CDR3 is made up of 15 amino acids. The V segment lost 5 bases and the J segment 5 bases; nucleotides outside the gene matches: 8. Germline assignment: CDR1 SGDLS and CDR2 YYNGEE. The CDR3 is CASSPGTGLHQPQHF. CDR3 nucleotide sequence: TGTGCCAGCAGTCCTGGGACAGGGTTGCATCAGCCCCAGCATTTT.

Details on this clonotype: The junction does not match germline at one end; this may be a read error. This CDR3 is CASSESRQNF. In DNA form, the CDR3 reads TGTGCCAGCAGTGAATCCCGACAGAACTTT. The chain combines TRBV2 with TRBJ2-3, with TRBD1 as a possible D gene (5 bases). From germline, CDR1 is SNHLY and CDR2 FYNNEI. This CDR3 has 10 amino acids.

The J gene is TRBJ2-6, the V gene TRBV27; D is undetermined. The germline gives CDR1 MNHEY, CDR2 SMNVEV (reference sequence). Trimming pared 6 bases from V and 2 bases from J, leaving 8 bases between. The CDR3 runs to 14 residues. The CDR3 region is CASSGWAGANVLTF. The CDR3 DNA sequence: TGTGCCAGCAGCGGTTGGGCTGGGGCCAACGTCCTGACTTTC.